This is a list of T cell receptor beta chains from one sample in a study of blood T cell repertoires in COVID-19. The table came from immunoSEQ multiplex PCR; TCRdb's copy has only in-frame clones and leaves some out. Of about 150,000 clones detected, 80% appear once; the ten largest clones hold approximately 0.5%. The sample taken for sequencing was peripheral blood. The receptor source for this set is a man between 60 and 75 years old with acute or convalescent COVID-19. CDR3s include the opening cysteine and the closing phenylalanine or tryptophan. D genes are given only for firm matches. Expanded clones get a size class; other rows say once, few or many, or leave the size out.

clone_size j_call d_call v_call cdr3_nt cdr3_aa
once TRBJ1-5 TRBD1 TRBV2 TGTGCCAGCAGGAGACAGGGGGCTTATCAGCCCCAGCATTTT CASRRQGAYQPQHF
NA TRBJ2-2 TRBD2 TRBV10-1 TGCGCCAGCAGTGTGACTAGCGGGAGTAGTTGGAGCACCGGGGAGCTGTTTTTT CASSVTSGSSWSTGELFF
NA TRBJ1-2 NA TRBV7-2 TGTGCCAGCAGCTTAAGGAAGTCAACGGAGGGCTACACCTTC CASSLRKSTEGYTF
NA TRBJ1-5 NA TRBV6-6 TGTGCCAGCAGTCCAGGGTGGGCCGGACGGGCGGAGTATAGCAATCAGCCCCAGCATTTT CASSPGWAGRAEYSNQPQHF
NA TRBJ2-5 NA TRBV6-5 TGTCCCGGACAGGCTGGAGGGCAGTACTTC CPGQAGGQYF
few TRBJ2-3 TRBD1 TRBV7-2 TGTGCCAGCAGCCTCTGGGACAGTAGCACAGATACGCAGTATTTT CASSLWDSSTDTQYF
NA TRBJ1-2 NA TRBV25-1 TGTGCCGCGGCGGGGTACTATGGCTACACCTTC CAAAGYYGYTF
once TRBJ1-5 NA TRBV21-1 TGTGCCAGCAGCAAGGGCCCGGACAGCCCGGACCAGCCCCAGCATTTT CASSKGPDSPDQPQHF
NA TRBJ1-1 NA TRBV7-2 TGTGCCAGCAGCTTCTCGCCACAAACGAACACTGAAGCTTTCTTT CASSFSPQTNTEAFF
NA TRBJ2-7 TRBD1 TRBV2 TGTGCCAGCTCCAAAGGGGGACAGGGCTCCTACGAGCAGTACTTC CASSKGGQGSYEQYF
NA TRBJ2-7 TRBD2 TRBV11-2 TGTGCCAGCAGCTTTTCTAGCGGGAACCCTAACTCCTACGAGCAGTACTTC CASSFSSGNPNSYEQYF
NA TRBJ1-2 TRBD1 TRBV27 TGTGCCAGCAGTTACAGGGGGGGAAACTATGGCTACACCTTC CASSYRGGNYGYTF
few TRBJ1-1 NA TRBV6-5 TGTGCCAGCAGTTACTCCCCATGGAGGATTGAAGCTTTCTTT CASSYSPWRIEAFF
NA TRBJ1-6 TRBD1 TRBV6-5 TGTGCCAGCAGTTACTCAGGGGGCAGGGTTACTTCACCCCTCCACTTT CASSYSGGRVTSPLHF
once TRBJ2-5 TRBD2 TRBV7-9 TGTGCCAGCAGCTTAGCTAGCGGGCCCGAAGAGACCCAGTACTTC CASSLASGPEETQYF
NA TRBJ2-5 TRBD2 TRBV28 TGTGCCAGCAGTACCCCGATCGGGAGGAGGGAGACCCAGTACTTC CASSTPIGRRETQYF
NA TRBJ2-7 NA TRBV18 TGTGCCAGCTCACCGCAACAGAGCTACGAGCAGTACTTC CASSPQQSYEQYF
NA TRBJ2-1 TRBD1 TRBV19 TGTGCCAGTAGTAAAGAGACAGGGACCAACAATGAGCAGTTCTTC CASSKETGTNNEQFF
once TRBJ2-7 TRBD1 TRBV6-6 TGTGCCAGCAGAGACAGGGGGACCCACGAGCAGTACTTC CASRDRGTHEQYF
once TRBJ2-1 TRBD2 TRBV19 TGTGCCAGTAGTAACCCTAGACTAGCGGGGGCCTCCTACAATGAGCAGTTCTTC CASSNPRLAGASYNEQFF
NA TRBJ2-3 NA TRBV5-4 TGTGCCAGCAGCTTTCGGGGACTCACAGATACGCAGTATTTT CASSFRGLTDTQYF
NA TRBJ1-3 NA TRBV9 TGTGCCAGCAGCGTAGCAGGGCCTGGAAACACCATATATTTT CASSVAGPGNTIYF
once TRBJ2-4 NA TRBV9 TGTGCCAGCAGCGTAGGGGGAGACATTCAGTACTTC CASSVGGDIQYF
NA TRBJ1-6 TRBD1 TRBV27 TGTGCCAGCAGTTCCGCCGGGACAGGGCCTAATTCACCCCTCCACTTT CASSSAGTGPNSPLHF
few TRBJ1-1 NA TRBV18 TGTGCCAGCTCACTACACAGAGACCCGGGATACACTGAAGCTTTCTTT CASSLHRDPGYTEAFF
NA TRBJ2-2 TRBD2 TRBV4-1 TGCGCCAGCAGCCAACCTAGCGGGAAAGTCGGGGAGCTGTTTTTT CASSQPSGKVGELFF
NA TRBJ1-2 TRBD1 TRBV7-2 TGTGCCAGCAGCTTAGGTGGACAGGCGACCCAGGGCTACACCTTC CASSLGGQATQGYTF
NA TRBJ1-5 TRBD1 TRBV27 TGTGCCAGCAGTCCTTCGGGACAGGTCCACAATCAGCCCCAGCATTTT CASSPSGQVHNQPQHF
NA TRBJ1-2 TRBD1 TRBV7-3 TGTGCCAGCAGCTTAGCAGGGGGCAAGGATGGCTACACCTTC CASSLAGGKDGYTF
NA TRBJ1-2 TRBD1 TRBV4-1 TGCGCCAGCAGCCGCGGGACAGGGAGGCTGGAGGGCTACACCTTC CASSRGTGRLEGYTF
NA TRBJ1-1 NA TRBV9 TGTGCCAGCGCCCGTGGAGGATTGAACACTGAAGCTTTCTTT CASARGGLNTEAFF
NA TRBJ1-6 NA TRBV7-2 TGTGCCAGCAGCCGCCAAGGGGGGGGGTATAATTCACCCCTCCACTTT CASSRQGGGYNSPLHF
NA TRBJ1-3 NA TRBV5-1 TGCGCCAGCAGCTTTTCTGTCGGTGCCAACTCTGGAAACACCATATATTTT CASSFSVGANSGNTIYF
NA TRBJ1-6 NA TRBV5-6 TGTGCCAGCAGCTTGGAGTACACGGAACCAGGAAATTCACCCCTCCACTTT CASSLEYTEPGNSPLHF
NA TRBJ2-3 TRBD2 TRBV7-2 TGTGCCAGCAGCTCCCTCGCCCTCAGCGGGGCGCCAACAGATACGCAGTATTTT CASSSLALSGAPTDTQYF
NA TRBJ2-2 TRBD1 TRBV24-1 TGTGCCACCAGTGATACCGGGACAGCGAACACCGGGGAGCTGTTTTTT CATSDTGTANTGELFF
NA TRBJ2-5 NA TRBV5-6 TGTGCCAGCAGCACCTTGGGGAGGAACCAAGAGACCCAGTACTTC CASSTLGRNQETQYF
NA TRBJ2-2 TRBD2 TRBV9 TGTGCCAGCAGCGCGGGAAGCGGGGGGTTGGCCGGGGAGCTGTTTTTT CASSAGSGGLAGELFF
NA TRBJ1-3 NA TRBV5-5 TGTGCCAGCAGCTTGGTTGTGACAGTTGGAAACACCATATATTTT CASSLVVTVGNTIYF
NA TRBJ2-7 TRBD1 TRBV6-6 TGTGCCAGCAGTTACCTGTGGACAGGGGGCATTGTCGAGCAGTACTTC CASSYLWTGGIVEQYF
NA TRBJ2-3 NA TRBV5-4 TGTGCCAGCAGCTCCGGACTGACAAGGACAGATACGCAGTATTTT CASSSGLTRTDTQYF
NA TRBJ2-2 NA TRBV28 TGTGCCAGCAAAAGGGGTCCGGGGAACACCGGGGAGCTGTTTTTT CASKRGPGNTGELFF
NA TRBJ1-4 TRBD1 TRBV5-1 TGCGCCAGCAGCGGTCCGACAGGGGGACGGGAAAAACTGTTTTTT CASSGPTGGREKLFF
NA TRBJ2-3 NA TRBV11-2 TGTGCCAGCAGCCTGGACTATCCCTATACGCAGTATTTT CASSLDYPYTQYF
NA TRBJ2-1 NA TRBV7-2 TGTGCCAGCAGCCATAGCCCTGACAATGAGCAGTTCTTC CASSHSPDNEQFF